This T cell receptor (beta chain) was profiled in a study of shared clonotypes between healthy human individuals. About the study: The study used three CD4 naive, three CD4 memory, two CD8 naive and one CD8 memory plate per donor. Findings and caveats of the study: An anticipated effect of sequencing depth on clonotype sharing among donors was recognized. Clonotypes shared by all four sorted-subset donors had higher generation probabilities than non-shared clonotypes.

Only one count was recorded for this clone. Its antigen is currently unknown. This table comes from immunoSEQ multiplex PCR, and its TCRdb copy is limited to in-frame clones, with some not included. Of around 2.1 million clones in the sample, roughly 91% were seen once. The naive CD8 population came from CD45RO-negative cells selected for CCR7, without terminally differentiated effector memory CD45RA+ cells. This TCR came from a man younger than 35 in good health. Some clones in this sample may be carry-over from other donors' samples. Material: naive CD8+ T cells from PBMCs.

The CDR3 DNA reads TGTGCCAGCAGCTTCATGACAGGAATCGGTCAGCCCCAGCATTTT. This sequence encodes CASSFMTGIGQPQHF. The V call is TRBV5-6, the J call TRBJ1-5, with a possible D match to TRBD1 (6 bases). V dropped 2 bases and J dropped 6 bases, with 15 bases sitting between them. The germline gives CDR1 SGHDT, CDR2 YYEEEE. This CDR3 is 15 amino acids long.